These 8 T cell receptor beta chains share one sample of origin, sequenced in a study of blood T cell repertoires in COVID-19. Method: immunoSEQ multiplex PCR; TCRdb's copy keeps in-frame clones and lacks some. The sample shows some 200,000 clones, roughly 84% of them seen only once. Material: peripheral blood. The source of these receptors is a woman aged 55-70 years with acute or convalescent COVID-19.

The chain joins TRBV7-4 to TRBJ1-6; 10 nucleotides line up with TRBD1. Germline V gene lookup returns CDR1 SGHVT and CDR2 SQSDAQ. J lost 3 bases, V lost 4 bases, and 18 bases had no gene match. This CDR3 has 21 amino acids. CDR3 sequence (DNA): TGTGCCAGCAGCTCAATACCGGGACAGGGGAGATTCATGGACTATAATTCACCCCTCCACTTT. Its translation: CASSSIPGQGRFMDYNSPLHF.

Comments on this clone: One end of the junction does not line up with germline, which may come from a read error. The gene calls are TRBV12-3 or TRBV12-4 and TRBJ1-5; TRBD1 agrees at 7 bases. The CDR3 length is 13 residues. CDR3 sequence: CASSEGGNQPQHF. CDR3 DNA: TGTGCCAGCAGCGAAGGGGGCAACCAGCCCCAGCATTTT.

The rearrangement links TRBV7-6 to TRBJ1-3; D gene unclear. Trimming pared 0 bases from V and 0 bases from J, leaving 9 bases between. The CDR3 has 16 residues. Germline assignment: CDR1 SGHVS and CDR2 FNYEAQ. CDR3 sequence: CASSLATGISGNTIYF. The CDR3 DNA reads TGTGCCAGCAGCTTAGCGACGGGTATCTCTGGAAACACCATATATTTT.

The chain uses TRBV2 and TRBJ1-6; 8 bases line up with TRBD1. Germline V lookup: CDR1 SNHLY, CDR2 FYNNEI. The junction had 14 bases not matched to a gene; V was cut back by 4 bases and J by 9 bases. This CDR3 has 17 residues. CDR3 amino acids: CASSGGQGFGGGSPLHF. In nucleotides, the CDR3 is TGTGCCAGCAGTGGAGGACAGGGCTTTGGGGGCGGTTCACCCCTCCACTTT.

The DNA for the CDR3 is TGTGCCAGCAGCTTGGACGGGAGGAAACGCAATGAGCAGTTCTTC. This gives the protein CASSLDGRKRNEQFF. The V gene is TRBV7-2, the J gene TRBJ2-1, with 7 positions matching TRBD2. The germline CDR1 and CDR2 sequences are SGHTA and FQGNSA. With V trimmed by 3 bases and J by 6 bases, 8 bases remained unmatched. The length of the CDR3 is 15 residues.

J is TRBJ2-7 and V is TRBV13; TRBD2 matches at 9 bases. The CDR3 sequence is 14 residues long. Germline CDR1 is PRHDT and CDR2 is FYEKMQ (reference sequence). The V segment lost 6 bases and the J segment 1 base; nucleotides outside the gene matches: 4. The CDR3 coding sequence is TGTGCCAGCAGATCAAGCGGGGGGTCCTACGAGCAGTACTTC. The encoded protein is CASRSSGGSYEQYF.

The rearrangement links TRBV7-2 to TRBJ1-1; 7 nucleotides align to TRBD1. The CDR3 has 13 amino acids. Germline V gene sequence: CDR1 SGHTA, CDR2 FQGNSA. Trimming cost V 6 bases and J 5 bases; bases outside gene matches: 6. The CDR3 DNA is TGTGCCAGCAGTGGACAGGTGAGGACTGAAGCTTTCTTT. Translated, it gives CASSGQVRTEAFF.

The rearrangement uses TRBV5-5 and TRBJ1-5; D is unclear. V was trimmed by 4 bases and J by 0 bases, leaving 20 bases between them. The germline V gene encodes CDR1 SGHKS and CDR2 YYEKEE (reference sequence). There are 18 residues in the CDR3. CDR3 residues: CASSTREVIPTSNQPQHF. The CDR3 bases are TGTGCCAGCAGCACCCGGGAAGTTATCCCCACTAGCAATCAGCCCCAGCATTTT. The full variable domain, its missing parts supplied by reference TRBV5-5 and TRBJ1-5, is DAGVTQSPTHLIKTRGQQVTLRCSPISGHKSVSWYQQVLGQGPQFIFQYYEKEERGRGNFPDRFSARQFPNYSSELNVNALLLGDSALYLCASSTREVIPTSNQPQHFGDGTRLSIL.